This TCR beta chain was found in a study of blood T cell repertoires in COVID-19. Across the study: COVID-19 samples collected from the United States, Italy and Spain covered acute and convalescent phases. T cells, B-cell-depleted T cells, or PBMCs supplied cDNA or gDNA.

As regards this clone: One end of the junction does not line up with germline, which may come from a read error.

In the original workflow: Quantification of nucleated cells was approximated via reference gene primer amplification. Only in-frame clones appear in the TCRdb table, and some are missing; sequencing was by immunoSEQ multiplex PCR. That table gives V, J and clone size, and the DNA gave D and trimming. The data hold roughly 190,000 clones, with 76% observed a single time. This TCR was recovered from a woman in her forties or fifties with active or convalescent COVID-19. Sequencing was carried out using peripheral blood.

In nucleotides, the CDR3 is TGTGCTAGCAGCCCCTCGGGACTAGCGGGGGGGCACAATGAGCAGTTCTTC. It translates to CASSPSGLAGGHNEQFF. This chain links TRBV7-7 with TRBJ2-1; TRBD2 matches 16 bases. The CDR3 runs 17 residues. Germline V CDR1 and CDR2: SSHAT, FNYEAQ (reference sequence).